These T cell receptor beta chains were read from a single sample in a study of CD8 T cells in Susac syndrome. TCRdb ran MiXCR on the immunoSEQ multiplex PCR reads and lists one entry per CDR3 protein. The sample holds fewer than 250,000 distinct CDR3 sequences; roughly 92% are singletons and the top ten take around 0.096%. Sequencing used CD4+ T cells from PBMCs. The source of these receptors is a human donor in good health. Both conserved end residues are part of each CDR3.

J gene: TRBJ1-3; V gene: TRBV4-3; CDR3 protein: CASSQVSTLFNTIYF
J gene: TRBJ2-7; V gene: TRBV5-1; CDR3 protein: CASSLVQDPYEQYF
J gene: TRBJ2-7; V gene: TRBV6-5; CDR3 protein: CASSYNIWGEQYF
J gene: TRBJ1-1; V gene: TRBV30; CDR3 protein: CAWSVRRGGTEAFF
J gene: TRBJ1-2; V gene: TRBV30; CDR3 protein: CAWRPDPPGQGLNGYTF
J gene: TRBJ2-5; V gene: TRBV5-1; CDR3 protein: CASSLGSWTGGQETQYF
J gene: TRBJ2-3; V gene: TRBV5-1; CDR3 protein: CASSLDRGTDTQYF
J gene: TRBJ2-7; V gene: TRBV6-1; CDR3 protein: CASSEGLYF
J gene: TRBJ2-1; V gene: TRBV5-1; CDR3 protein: CASTLGPGRDEQFF
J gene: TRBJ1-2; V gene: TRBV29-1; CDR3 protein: CSVARGAPGGYTF
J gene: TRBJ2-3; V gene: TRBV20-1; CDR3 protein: CSERRADTQYF
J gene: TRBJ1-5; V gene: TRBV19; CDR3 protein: CASSIKGHSNQPQHF
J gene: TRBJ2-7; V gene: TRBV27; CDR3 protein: CASSSPLRGEQYF
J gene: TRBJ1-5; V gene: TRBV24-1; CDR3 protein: CATSATGEGQPQHF
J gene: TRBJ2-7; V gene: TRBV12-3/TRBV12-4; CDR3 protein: CASRREPTGRYEQYF
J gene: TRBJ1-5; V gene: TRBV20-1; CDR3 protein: CSAITTGSNQPQHF